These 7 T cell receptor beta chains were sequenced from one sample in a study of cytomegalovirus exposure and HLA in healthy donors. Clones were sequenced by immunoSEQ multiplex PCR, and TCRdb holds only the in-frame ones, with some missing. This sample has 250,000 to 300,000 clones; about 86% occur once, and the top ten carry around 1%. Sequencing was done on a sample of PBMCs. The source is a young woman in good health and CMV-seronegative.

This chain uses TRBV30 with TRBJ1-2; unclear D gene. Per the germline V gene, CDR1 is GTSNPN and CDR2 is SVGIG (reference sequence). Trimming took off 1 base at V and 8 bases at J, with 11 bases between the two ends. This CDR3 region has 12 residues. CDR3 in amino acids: CAWSETRGGYTF. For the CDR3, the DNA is TGTGCCTGGAGTGAAACGAGAGGCGGCTACACCTTC.

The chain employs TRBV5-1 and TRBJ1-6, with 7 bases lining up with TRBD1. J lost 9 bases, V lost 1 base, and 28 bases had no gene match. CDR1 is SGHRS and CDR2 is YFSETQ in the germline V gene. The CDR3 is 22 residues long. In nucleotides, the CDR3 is TGCGCCAGCAGCTTGTATTGGGATGGAAGGGTGAGGGGGCGGCCATGGGCTTCACCCCTCCACTTT. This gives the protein CASSLYWDGRVRGRPWASPLHF.

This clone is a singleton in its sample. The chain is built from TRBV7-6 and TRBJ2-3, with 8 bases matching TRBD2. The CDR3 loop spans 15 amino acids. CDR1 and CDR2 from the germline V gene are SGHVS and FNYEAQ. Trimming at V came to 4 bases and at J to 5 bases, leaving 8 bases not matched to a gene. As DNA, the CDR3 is TGTGCCAGCAGCTCCGGGACTAGAGTTAGAGATACGCAGTATTTT. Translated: CASSSGTRVRDTQYF. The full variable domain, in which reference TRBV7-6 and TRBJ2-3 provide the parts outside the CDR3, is GAGVSQSPRYKVTKRGQDVALRCDPISGHVSLYWYRQALGQGPEFLTYFNYEAQQDKSGLPNDRFSAERPEGSISTLTIQRTEQRDSAMYRCASSSGTRVRDTQYFGPGTRLTVL.

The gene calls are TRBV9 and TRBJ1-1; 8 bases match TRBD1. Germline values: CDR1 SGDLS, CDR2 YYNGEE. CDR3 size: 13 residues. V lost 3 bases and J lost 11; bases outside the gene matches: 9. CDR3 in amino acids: CASSGRQGARAFF. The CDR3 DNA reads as TGTGCCAGCAGCGGACGTCAGGGGGCGCGGGCTTTCTTT.

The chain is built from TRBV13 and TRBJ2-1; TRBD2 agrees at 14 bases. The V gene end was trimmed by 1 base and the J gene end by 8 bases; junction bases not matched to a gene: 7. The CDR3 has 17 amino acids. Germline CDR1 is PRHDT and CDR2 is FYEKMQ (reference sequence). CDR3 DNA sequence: TGTGCCAGCAGCTTAGTGGTTCCGGGACTAGCGGGAGATGAGCAGTTCTTC. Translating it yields CASSLVVPGLAGDEQFF.

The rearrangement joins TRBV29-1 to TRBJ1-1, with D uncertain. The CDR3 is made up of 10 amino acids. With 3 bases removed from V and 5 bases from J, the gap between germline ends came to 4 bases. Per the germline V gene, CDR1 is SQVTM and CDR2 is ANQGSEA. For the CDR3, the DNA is TGCAGCGTTGATTCGACTGAAGCTTTCTTT. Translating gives CSVDSTEAFF. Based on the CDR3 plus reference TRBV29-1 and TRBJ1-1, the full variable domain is SAVISQKPSRDICQRGTSLTIQCQVDSQVTMMFWYRQQPGQSLTLIATANQGSEATYESGFVIDKFPISRPNLTFSTLTVSNMSPEDSSIYLCSVDSTEAFFGQGTRLTVV.

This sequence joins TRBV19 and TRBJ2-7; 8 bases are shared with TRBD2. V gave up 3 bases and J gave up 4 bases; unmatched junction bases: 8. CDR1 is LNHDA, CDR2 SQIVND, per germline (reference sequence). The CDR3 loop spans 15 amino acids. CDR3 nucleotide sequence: TGTGCCAGTAGTATTACAACGGGGGGGATTTACGAGCAGTACTTC. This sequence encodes CASSITTGGIYEQYF.